The 18 T cell receptor beta chains below all came from one sample that was sequenced in a study of siplizumab effects on memory and regulatory T cells. Produced via immunoSEQ multiplex PCR; TCRdb's table is partial and in-frame only. Among 50,000 to 75,000 clones listed, 90% to 97% were seen once. The specimen was naive CD8+ T cells sorted from blood. Receptors were obtained from a human donor in good health.

The chain recombines TRBV28 with TRBJ2-7; TRBD2 is a possible D gene (5 bases). Per the germline V gene, CDR1 is MDHEN and CDR2 is SYDVKM. V lost 5 bases to trimming and J lost 7 bases, with 15 bases between them. The CDR3 covers 13 residues. CDR3 DNA: TGTGCCAGCAGTCCCCTACTAGTCTCGGAGCAGTACTTC. This encodes CASSPLLVSEQYF. Drawing the rest from reference TRBV28 and TRBJ2-7, the complete variable domain is DVKVTQSSRYLVKRTGEKVFLECVQDMDHENMFWYRQDPGLGLRLIYFSYDVKMKEKGDIPEGYSVSREKKERFSLILESASTNQTSMYLCASSPLLVSEQYFGPGTRLTVT.

V gene TRBV11-1 combines with J gene TRBJ2-2; 7 bases are a match to TRBD2. CDR3 length: 16 amino acids. CDR1 and CDR2 (germline): SGHAT, FQDESV (reference sequence). Trimming at V came to 4 bases and at J to 1 base, leaving 6 bases not matched to a gene. The CDR3 DNA reads as TGTGCCAGCAGCTACCCCCCGGGGGGGAACACCGGGGAGCTGTTTTTT. Protein product: CASSYPPGGNTGELFF.

This chain links TRBV28 with TRBJ2-7; no reliable D call. Germline values: CDR1 MDHEN, CDR2 SYDVKM. The length of the CDR3 is 11 residues. The germline V and J ends were trimmed by 4 bases and 2 bases, with 3 bases remaining between them. CDR3 nucleotides: TGTGCCAGCAGTTCCGCCTACGAGCAGTACTTC. It codes for CASSSAYEQYF.

The chain uses TRBV5-1 and TRBJ1-4, with 7 bases fitting TRBD1. The CDR3 is 17 amino acids. Trimming cost V 0 bases and J 2 bases; bases outside gene matches: 7. CDR1 and CDR2 (germline): SGHRS, YFSETQ. The CDR3 loop is CASSLEAGGFTNEKLFF. CDR3 nucleotides: TGCGCCAGCAGCTTGGAGGCAGGGGGTTTTACTAATGAAAAACTGTTTTTT.

The chain links TRBV9 to TRBJ1-4, with a weak D call TRBD1 (6 bases). This CDR3 has 15 residues. From germline, CDR1 is SGDLS and CDR2 YYNGEE. Trimming removed 2 bases at V and 4 bases at J, with 12 bases between. CDR3 sequence: CASSVEQGGNEKLFF. The CDR3 DNA follows: TGTGCCAGCAGCGTGGAACAGGGAGGTAATGAAAAACTGTTTTTT.

This chain connects TRBV18 to TRBJ2-7, with D hard to call. The CDR3 spans 14 residues. Germline V CDR1 and CDR2: KGHSH, LQKENI. The ends were cut back, 2 bases at V and 0 bases at J, with 8 bases in the middle. CDR3 nucleotide sequence: TGTGCCAGCTCACCAGACTGGGGCTCCTACGAGCAGTACTTC. Amino acids: CASSPDWGSYEQYF.

The chain joins TRBV11-2 to TRBJ2-3; 12 bases match TRBD2. The CDR3 consists of 15 residues. V shed 5 bases and J 4 bases; nucleotides not matched to a gene: 4. From germline, CDR1 is SGHAT and CDR2 FQNNGV. The CDR3 DNA reads TGTGCCAGCAGCCCCGGACTAGCGGGGCCAGATACGCAGTATTTT. Translated: CASSPGLAGPDTQYF. Looking up the rest from reference TRBV11-2 and TRBJ2-3 gives the full variable domain: EAGVAQSPRYKIIEKRQSVAFWCNPISGHATLYWYQQILGQGPKLLIQFQNNGVVDDSQLPKDRFSAERLKGVDSTLKIQPAKLEDSAVYLCASSPGLAGPDTQYFGPGTRLTVL.

The V gene is TRBV12-2, the J gene TRBJ2-3; TRBD2 reflects the table's D call only, with no check against the DNA. TRBV12-2 is reported as a pseudogene. The CDR3 consists of 17 residues. The CDR3 here is CASRMISGGLSTDTQYF. CDR3 nucleotides: TGTGCAAGTCGCATGATTAGCGGGGGCCTTAGCACAGATACGCAGTATTTT.

This sequence joins TRBV7-9 and TRBJ2-1; 9 nucleotides line up with TRBD2. The CDR3 length is 14 residues. The J segment lost 6 bases and the V segment lost 5 bases, leaving 5 bases of the junction unmatched. The germline V gene has CDR1 SEHNR and CDR2 FQNEAQ (reference sequence). CDR3 in DNA: TGTGCCAGCAGCCCAATAGCGGGGGTCAATGAGCAGTTCTTC. Its protein product is CASSPIAGVNEQFF.

The rearrangement joins TRBV27 to TRBJ2-3; D gene unclear. The CDR3 runs 12 residues. Looked up from germline, CDR1 is MNHEY and CDR2 is SMNVEV (reference sequence). V lost 5 bases and J 7 bases, leaving 10 bases between the germline ends. Written as DNA, the CDR3 is TGTGCCAGCAGTCCAGACTTTCATACGCAGTATTTT. As protein: CASSPDFHTQYF.

The chain carries TRBV2 and TRBJ2-3; D is undetermined. This CDR3 has 15 residues. Between the trimmed V and J ends, which lost 6 bases and 6 bases, there was a span of 19 bases. Germline V gives CDR1 SNHLY, CDR2 FYNNEI. CDR3 nucleotides: TGTGCCAGCAGCTTACCTCCCCTTCACGGGGATACGCAGTATTTT. Its translation: CASSLPPLHGDTQYF.

DNA of the CDR3: TGTGCCAGCAGTTGGGGTTCCAATCAGCCCCAGCATTTT. It is translated as CASSWGSNQPQHF. The chain joins TRBV6-5 to TRBJ1-5; D gene ambiguous. The V end was cut by 4 bases, the J end by 3 bases, with 7 bases between. The CDR3 contains 13 residues. Germline V gives CDR1 MNHEY, CDR2 SVGAGI.

This clone appeared once. The rearrangement joins TRBV23-1 to TRBJ2-3, with D perhaps matching TRBD1 (6 bases). TRBV23-1 is noted as an ORF with a role that remains uncertain. Trimming shortened V by 6 bases and J by 2 bases, and 18 bases separated the two germline ends. The CDR3 sequence is 16 residues long. In nucleotides, the CDR3 is TGCGCCAGCAGGAAAATTAACAGGGTACCCACAGATACGCAGTATTTT. As protein: CASRKINRVPTDTQYF.

This clone showed up just a few times. This chain joins TRBV7-9 and TRBJ2-7; D ambiguous. Deletions cut 5 bases from V and 2 bases from J, with 7 bases between. Germline CDR1 SEHNR, CDR2 FQNEAQ (reference sequence). CDR3 size: 12 residues. CDR3 bases: TGTGCCAGCAGCCTGGGGACCTACGAGCAGTACTTC. It translates to CASSLGTYEQYF.

This clone was detected only once. One end of the junction does not line up with germline, which may come from a read error. The chain links TRBV7-9 to TRBJ2-7; a possible D gene is TRBD1 (6 bases). The germline V gene encodes CDR1 SEHNR and CDR2 FQNEAQ (reference sequence). This CDR3 has 14 residues. In DNA form, the CDR3 reads TGTGCCAGCAGCTTAACGGCTGGGGGCGGAGACCTGGACTTC. It translates to CASSLTAGGGDLDF.

This chain uses TRBV14 with TRBJ1-1, with D possibly matching TRBD1 (5 bases). The CDR3 is 14 amino acids. Trimming removed 4 bases from V and 5 bases from J, with 14 bases in between. Germline CDR1 is SGHDN and CDR2 is FVKESK. This CDR3 reads CASSLSDGATEAFF. CDR3 coding DNA: TGTGCCAGCAGCCTAAGTGACGGGGCAACTGAAGCTTTCTTT. Variable domain in full (rest from reference TRBV14 and TRBJ1-1): EAGVTQFPSHSVIEKGQTVTLRCDPISGHDNLYWYRRVMGKEIKFLLHFVKESKQDESGMPNNRFLAERTGGTYSTLKVQPAELEDSGVYFCASSLSDGATEAFFGQGTRLTVV.

This clone was observed once. The chain combines TRBV6-5 with TRBJ2-2; the D gene is possibly TRBD1 (6 bases). Germline V gene sequence: CDR1 MNHEY, CDR2 SVGAGI. V was pared by 0 bases and J by 4 bases, with 6 bases between. This CDR3 spans 14 amino acids. CDR3 amino acids: CASSYSGGTGELFF. As DNA, the CDR3 is TGTGCCAGCAGTTACTCAGGGGGCACCGGGGAGCTGTTTTTT.

The J gene is TRBJ1-5, the V gene TRBV19; maybe TRBD1 (6 bases). Germline lookup yields CDR1 LNHDA and CDR2 SQIVND (reference sequence). The CDR3 covers 13 residues. The V gene lost 10 bases and the J gene lost 6 bases, with 16 bases spanning the gap. CDR3 in DNA: TGTGCCATTGGGGGGCCACCGCCTCAGCCCCAGCATTTT. It codes for CAIGGPPPQPQHF. The complete variable domain, with remaining parts taken from reference TRBV19 and TRBJ1-5, reads DGGITQSPKYLFRKEGQNVTLSCEQNLNHDAMYWYRQDPGQGLRLIYYSQIVNDFQKGDIAEGYSVSREKKESFPLTVTSAQKNPTAFYLCAIGGPPPQPQHFGDGTRLSIL.